This note documents a single TCR beta chain sequence. V lost 4 bases to trimming and J lost 7 bases; unmatched junction nucleotides: 11. The CDR3 extends over 15 amino acids. From germline, CDR1 is SGHRS and CDR2 YFSETQ. Measured with immunoSEQ multiplex PCR; TCRdb has only the in-frame clones, and not every one. The data contain about 14,000 clones, approximately 80% of them seen just once; the ten biggest clones take up around 12%. This sample stems from a study of technical replicates of blood from several donors. Source material: PBMCs. The clonotype originates from a human donor in good health. The chain links TRBV5-1 to TRBJ2-1; 7 positions agree with TRBD2. CDR3 DNA sequence: TGCGCCAGCAGCCCCTGGGGGGGGAGTGTGAATGAGCAGTTCTTC. It yields the protein CASSPWGGSVNEQFF.